Sequencing of this T cell receptor beta chain was carried out in a study of shared clonotypes between healthy human individuals. TCRdb's copy holds only in-frame clones and misses some; the assay was immunoSEQ multiplex PCR. The sample holds 550,000 to 850,000 clones, over 60% seen once. Study-level results: Estimated richness was generally greater in naive than memory subsets.

This clone has only one observation. Antigen: not known. The sample has other DNA sequences that encode this CDR3 too. Germline V lookup: CDR1 SGHRS, CDR2 YFSETQ. After removal of 0 bases from V and 6 bases from J, the junction contained 4 bases not matched to a gene. The CDR3 totals 15 residues. The TCR sequence derives from a woman younger than 45 in good health. The specimen sequenced was memory CD4+ T cells sorted from blood. Subset of the sample: CD45RA-negative fraction. The chain employs TRBV5-1 and TRBJ2-1; 9 bases are shared with TRBD1. The CDR3 nucleotides are TGCGCCAGCAGCTTGGTACAGGGGGCAGGCAATGAGCAGTTCTTC. It encodes CASSLVQGAGNEQFF.